The clone carrying this T cell receptor (beta chain) was observed a few times. Its matching antigen is unknown. MiXCR was run by TCRdb on the reads, yielding one entry per CDR3 protein. Of roughly 320,000 distinct CDR3 sequences in the sample, more than 8% were seen once. From germline, CDR1 is ENHRY and CDR2 SYGVKD. V dropped 7 bases and J dropped 0 bases, with 7 bases sitting between them. CDR3 size: 13 residues. These data originate in a study of T cell repertoires in cytomegalovirus infection. Study at large: Shared public TCR beta signatures pointed to both CMV infection and a matching HLA type. Study-level results: Totalled public TCR beta family frequency picked out people who carried CMV plus the relevant HLA. CMV-specific TCR beta clonotypes restricted by HLA-C were the ones dominating the ex vivo response.

The origin of this receptor is a human donor in good health (CMV status not recorded). Some clones in this sample may be carry-over from other donors' samples. Sequenced material: PBMCs. The chain couples TRBV10-3 to TRBJ2-1; no reliable D call. CDR3 region: CAIMRSSYNEQFF. CDR3 nucleotide sequence: TGTGCCATCATGCGGAGCTCCTACAATGAGCAGTTCTTC.